In this sample, the clone carrying this T cell receptor beta chain turned up once. Profiling relied on immunoSEQ multiplex PCR, and the TCRdb table lists in-frame clones only, not all of them. The sample yields around 25,000 clones, roughly 76% seen once. The data stem from a study of OX40 agonist ivuxolimab in advanced cancers. The CDR3 spans 15 residues. Germline lookup yields CDR1 LGHNA and CDR2 YSLEER. The V segment lost 5 bases and the J segment 3 bases; nucleotides outside the gene matches: 6. Sequenced material: CD4+ or CD8+ T cells sorted from blood, taken in a trial of the OX40 agonist ivuxolimab. This chain connects TRBV4-3 to TRBJ2-1; 8 bases match TRBD1. This receptor was obtained from an adult with an advanced solid tumor such as melanoma, head and neck, liver or kidney cancer. In nucleotides, the CDR3 is TGCGCCAGCAGCGATGTGACAGGGGTCTACAATGAGCAGTTCTTC. It yields the protein CASSDVTGVYNEQFF.